The 17 T cell receptor beta chains below come from one sample, sequenced in a study of cytomegalovirus exposure and HLA in healthy donors. The table came from immunoSEQ multiplex PCR; TCRdb's copy has only in-frame clones and leaves some out. Of tens of thousands of clones listed, roughly 90% are singletons. The sequenced sample consisted of PBMCs. These receptor sequences come from a woman aged 25 to 45 in good health and CMV-seronegative.

This clone appeared a single time. The CDR3 nucleotides are TGTGCTAGTGGTTTGGTACTCGAATATGGCTACACCTTC. Translation: CASGLVLEYGYTF. The V and J genes are TRBV12-5 and TRBJ1-2; unclear D gene. CDR3 length: 13 amino acids. Deletions cut 0 bases from V and 5 bases from J, with 7 bases between. Per germline, CDR1 LGHNT and CDR2 FRNRAP.

This clone came up a few times. This sequence joins TRBV30 and TRBJ2-7; D gene unclear. From germline, CDR1 is GTSNPN and CDR2 SVGIG (reference sequence). Trimming removed 1 base from V and 3 bases from J, with 7 bases in between. This CDR3 region has 12 residues. The CDR3 reads CAWSEPYYEQYF. The CDR3 DNA is TGTGCCTGGAGTGAGCCCTACTACGAGCAGTACTTC.

This chain connects TRBV5-1 to TRBJ1-1, with D uncertain. Trimming took off 3 bases at V and 5 bases at J, with 17 bases between the two ends. The CDR3 is 15 residues long. Germline values: CDR1 SGHRS, CDR2 YFSETQ. The chain's CDR3 is CASSYLGEDGTEAFF. In DNA, the CDR3 is TGCGCCAGCAGCTACCTTGGGGAGGATGGAACTGAAGCTTTCTTT.

The chain links TRBV6-1 to TRBJ1-3; 7 nucleotides agree with TRBD1. The germline gives CDR1 MNHNS, CDR2 SASEGT. CDR3 length equals 15 residues. The V gene end was trimmed by 4 bases and the J gene end by 2 bases; junction bases not matched to a gene: 5. The CDR3 region is CASSATGEPGNTIYF. In nucleotides, the CDR3 is TGTGCCAGCAGTGCAACAGGGGAACCTGGAAACACCATATATTTT.

V is TRBV7-2 and J is TRBJ2-6; TRBD1 aligns across 8 bases. Trimming took 5 bases from V and 4 from J; bases not matched to a gene: 4. In germline, CDR1 is SGHTA, CDR2 FQGNSA. The CDR3 spans 15 residues. The CDR3 protein is CASSLTGDGANVLTF. Here the CDR3 DNA reads TGTGCCAGCAGCCTGACAGGGGACGGGGCCAACGTCCTGACTTTC.

The chain is built from TRBV11-2 and TRBJ2-2; TRBD1 matches 7 bases. V trimming: 4 bases; J trimming: 7 bases; junction bases outside the gene matches: 15. CDR3 length: 17 residues. Germline V gene data show CDR1 as SGHAT and CDR2 as FQNNGV. For the CDR3, the DNA is TGTGCCAGCAGCTCAGACAGGGATTCATTCATGGTCGGGGAGCTGTTTTTT. Translation gives CASSSDRDSFMVGELFF.

V usage is TRBV6-6 and J usage is TRBJ1-1; 9 nucleotides align to TRBD1. Germline V gene sequence: CDR1 MNHNY, CDR2 SVGAGI (reference sequence). Trimming removed 4 bases from V and 1 base from J; junction bases left unmatched: 4. The CDR3 has 15 amino acids. Here the CDR3 reads CASSSGTGQNTEAFF. The CDR3 DNA is TGTGCCAGCAGTTCCGGGACAGGGCAGAACACTGAAGCTTTCTTT.

The chain links TRBV19 to TRBJ2-7; possibly TRBD2 for D (5 bases). Germline-derived CDR1 and CDR2 are LNHDA and SQIVND (reference sequence). V dropped 0 bases and J dropped 3 bases, with 6 bases sitting between them. The CDR3 is made up of 13 amino acids. The CDR3 region has the DNA TGTGCCAGTAGTATAGATCGGGACTACGAGCAGTACTTC. Its translation is CASSIDRDYEQYF.

The J gene is TRBJ1-2, the V gene TRBV19; 9 bases are a match to TRBD1. CDR1 and CDR2 (germline): LNHDA, SQIVND (reference sequence). The V gene end was trimmed by 4 bases and the J gene end by 8 bases; junction bases not matched to a gene: 8. CDR3 length equals 14 residues. DNA for the CDR3: TGTGCCAGTAGTAAACAGGGGGCGACGTGGGGCTACACCTTC. It is translated as CASSKQGATWGYTF. Variable domain in full (rest from reference TRBV19 and TRBJ1-2): DGGITQSPKYLFRKEGQNVTLSCEQNLNHDAMYWYRQDPGQGLRLIYYSQIVNDFQKGDIAEGYSVSREKKESFPLTVTSAQKNPTAFYLCASSKQGATWGYTFGSGTRLTVV.

The genes are TRBV27 and TRBJ2-1, with 11 bases aligning to TRBD2. The germline gives CDR1 MNHEY, CDR2 SMNVEV (reference sequence). The V and J ends lost 5 bases and 0 bases, in that order; junction bases with no gene match: 12. The CDR3 has 19 amino acids. The CDR3 is CASSPRGLAGGYSYNEQFF. CDR3 bases: TGTGCCAGCAGTCCTCGTGGGCTAGCGGGAGGTTACTCCTACAATGAGCAGTTCTTC.

The chain carries TRBV5-4 and TRBJ2-1, with TRBD2 matching over 10 bases. CDR1 and CDR2 (germline): SGHNT, YYREEE (reference sequence). J gave up 3 bases and V 4 bases, and 7 bases lay outside the gene matches. The CDR3 extends over 16 amino acids. Written as DNA, the CDR3 is TGTGCCAGCAGCAACGGACTAGCGGAACTCTACAATGAGCAGTTCTTC. Amino acid sequence: CASSNGLAELYNEQFF.

V and J are TRBV7-3 and TRBJ1-2, with TRBD1 matching 7 bases. Per germline, CDR1 SGHTA and CDR2 FQGTGA. The CDR3 runs to 15 residues. The junction had 9 bases not matched to a gene; V was cut back by 4 bases and J by 4 bases. CDR3 protein: CASSSQGGQAYGYTF. In DNA, the CDR3 is TGTGCCAGCAGCTCCCAGGGGGGCCAGGCCTATGGCTACACCTTC.

The chain uses TRBV19 and TRBJ1-1; 7 nucleotides match TRBD1. Germline trimming cut 7 bases from V and 1 base from J; bases unmatched to any gene: 12. The CDR3 contains 16 residues. Germline lookup yields CDR1 LNHDA and CDR2 SQIVND (reference sequence). The CDR3 spells CASTTDREGKNTEAFF. The CDR3 DNA is TGTGCCAGTACCACCGACAGGGAAGGTAAGAACACTGAAGCTTTCTTT.

The rearrangement uses TRBV7-9 and TRBJ1-2; weak D call: TRBD1 (5 bases). Germline V gene lookup returns CDR1 SEHNR and CDR2 FQNEAQ (reference sequence). The length of the CDR3 is 15 residues. Between the trimmed V and J ends, which lost 5 bases and 8 bases, there was a span of 21 bases. The CDR3 spells CASSPLVRQPGGYTF. CDR3 coding DNA: TGTGCCAGCAGCCCCCTTGTCCGACAGCCCGGGGGCTACACCTTC.

V and J are TRBV18 and TRBJ1-3, with 7 nucleotides matching TRBD1. There are 16 residues in the CDR3. V lost 1 base to trimming and J lost 4 bases; unmatched junction nucleotides: 7. The germline gives CDR1 KGHSH, CDR2 LQKENI. The CDR3 DNA reads TGTGCCAGCTCACCACTAGCCGGGACAGAGGGAAACACCATATATTTT. This encodes CASSPLAGTEGNTIYF.

The rearrangement links TRBV6-1 to TRBJ1-5; D not resolved. The CDR3 runs to 15 residues. Germline loops: CDR1 MNHNS, CDR2 SASEGT. Trimming took 0 bases from V and 5 from J, leaving 11 bases between them. The CDR3 nucleotides read TGTGCCAGCAGTGAAGCGCTTCCGGGTCATCAGCCCCAGCATTTT. The encoded protein is CASSEALPGHQPQHF.

The rearrangement uses TRBV5-1 and TRBJ2-7, with D possibly TRBD2 on 6 matching bases. CDR1 and CDR2 from the germline V gene are SGHRS and YFSETQ. CDR3 length: 15 residues. V dropped 0 bases and J dropped 2 bases, with 12 bases sitting between them. The CDR3 here is CASSLVRGGTYEQYF. CDR3 nucleotide sequence: TGCGCCAGCAGCTTGGTTCGGGGAGGTACCTACGAGCAGTACTTC.